What follows are 6 T cell receptor beta chains derived from one specimen sequenced in a study of Ad26.COV2.S vaccination and SARS-CoV-2 variants. Treatment defined: roughly 19 received Ad26.COV2.S at low or high dose, single or two shots; 5 received placebo; per-sample allocation not given. Collection of the samples took place on day 63 after the first injection of vaccine or placebo. Libraries were prepared by immunoSEQ multiplex PCR; TCRdb keeps only in-frame clonotypes and omits some of them. The data hold roughly 380,000 clones, with around 87% observed a single time. The sequenced sample was peripheral blood, obtained in a trial of Ad26.COV2.S vaccine versus placebo. These receptors were obtained from a person aged 18 to 59 who received the Ad26.COV2.S COVID-19 vaccine or a placebo.

The chain carries TRBV6-5 and TRBJ1-6, with D uncertain. The V end was cut by 4 bases, the J end by 2 bases, with 9 bases between. The CDR3 is 15 amino acids. In germline, CDR1 is MNHEY, CDR2 SVGAGI. The CDR3 loop is CASSLQAAYNSPLHF. CDR3 DNA: TGTGCCAGCAGTTTGCAGGCAGCCTATAATTCACCCCTCCACTTT.

This clone was picked up one time. The genes are TRBV5-1 and TRBJ1-1; 8 bases agree with TRBD1. The CDR3 has 13 amino acids. Germline CDR1 is SGHRS and CDR2 is YFSETQ. With V trimmed by 5 bases and J by 4 bases, 4 bases remained unmatched. The CDR3 nucleotides are TGCGCCAGCAGATGGGACAGGATCACTGAAGCTTTCTTT. This sequence encodes CASRWDRITEAFF. Full variable domain (missing parts from reference TRBV5-1 and TRBJ1-1): KAGVTQTPRYLIKTRGQQVTLSCSPISGHRSVSWYQQTPGQGLQFLFEYFSETQRNKGNFPGRFSGRQFSNSRSEMNVSTLELGDSALYLCASRWDRITEAFFGQGTRLTVV.

The genes are TRBV7-9 and TRBJ1-2; 10 positions agree with TRBD1. Unmatched junction bases numbered 11, after V lost 3 bases and J lost 7 bases. Germline CDR1 is SEHNR and CDR2 is FQNEAQ (reference sequence). The CDR3 length is 16 residues. CDR3 residues: CASSFGTGAKEGGYTF. The CDR3, as DNA: TGTGCCAGCAGCTTCGGGACAGGGGCGAAAGAAGGTGGCTACACCTTC.

V and J are TRBV30 and TRBJ2-7; either TRBD1 or TRBD2 may supply D (5 bases each). V was trimmed by 5 bases and J by 1 base, leaving 12 bases between them. The CDR3 covers 13 residues. Germline values: CDR1 GTSNPN, CDR2 SVGIG (reference sequence). The CDR3 DNA reads as TGTGCCTGGGGGGACGGATTGTCCTACGAGCAGTACTTC. This translates into CAWGDGLSYEQYF.

For this clone: The sample holds other DNA sequences that translate to the same CDR3. The genes are TRBV6-5 and TRBJ1-5, with D uncertain. This CDR3 contains 15 residues. The V and J ends lost 0 bases and 2 bases respectively, with 8 bases between them. Per the germline V gene, CDR1 is MNHEY and CDR2 is SVGAGI. The chain's CDR3 is CASSYSRGGNQPQHF. CDR3 sequence (DNA): TGTGCCAGCAGTTACTCGCGAGGTGGCAATCAGCCCCAGCATTTT.

The V call is TRBV4-1, the J call TRBJ1-2; 9 nucleotides line up with TRBD1. This CDR3 contains 13 residues. In germline, CDR1 is MGHRA, CDR2 YSYEKL. Germline trimming cut 3 bases from V and 7 bases from J; bases unmatched to any gene: 3. CDR3 nucleotides: TGCGCCAGCAGCCACACAGGGGGCGGTGGCTACACCTTC. This translates into CASSHTGGGGYTF.